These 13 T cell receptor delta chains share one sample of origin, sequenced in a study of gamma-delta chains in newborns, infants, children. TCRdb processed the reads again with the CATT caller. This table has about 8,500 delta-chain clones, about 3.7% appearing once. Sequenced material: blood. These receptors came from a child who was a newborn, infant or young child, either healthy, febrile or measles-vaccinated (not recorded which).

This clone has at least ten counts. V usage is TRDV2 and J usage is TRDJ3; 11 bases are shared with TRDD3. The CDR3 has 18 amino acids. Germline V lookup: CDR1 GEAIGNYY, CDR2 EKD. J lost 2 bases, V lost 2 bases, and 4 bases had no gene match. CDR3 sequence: CACDSLLGDTWDTRQMFF. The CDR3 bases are TGTGCCTGTGACAGCCTACTGGGGGATACCTGGGACACCCGACAGATGTTTTTC.

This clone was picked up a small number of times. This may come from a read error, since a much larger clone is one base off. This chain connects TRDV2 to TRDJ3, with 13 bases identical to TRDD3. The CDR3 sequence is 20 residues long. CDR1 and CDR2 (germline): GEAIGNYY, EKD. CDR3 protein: CARDPVLGDTHSWDTRQMFF. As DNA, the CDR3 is TGTGCCCGTGACCCCGTACTGGGGGATACGCACTCCTGGGACACCCGACAGATGTTTTTC.

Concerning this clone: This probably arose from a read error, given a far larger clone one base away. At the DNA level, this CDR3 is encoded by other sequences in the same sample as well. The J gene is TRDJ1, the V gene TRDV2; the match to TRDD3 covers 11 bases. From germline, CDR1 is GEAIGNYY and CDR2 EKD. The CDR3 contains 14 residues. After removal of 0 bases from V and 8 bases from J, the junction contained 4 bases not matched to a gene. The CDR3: CACDTWGIRDKLIF. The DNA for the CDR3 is TGTGCCTGTGACACCTGGGGGATACGCGACAAACTCATCTTT.

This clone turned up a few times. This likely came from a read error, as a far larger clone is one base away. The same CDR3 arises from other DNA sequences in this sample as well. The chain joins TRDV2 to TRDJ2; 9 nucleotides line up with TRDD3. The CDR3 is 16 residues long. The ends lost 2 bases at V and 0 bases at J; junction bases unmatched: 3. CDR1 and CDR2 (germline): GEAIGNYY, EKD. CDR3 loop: CACDILGDTLTAQLFF. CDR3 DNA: TGTGCCTGTGACATACTGGGGGACACTTTGACAGCACAACTCTTCTTT.

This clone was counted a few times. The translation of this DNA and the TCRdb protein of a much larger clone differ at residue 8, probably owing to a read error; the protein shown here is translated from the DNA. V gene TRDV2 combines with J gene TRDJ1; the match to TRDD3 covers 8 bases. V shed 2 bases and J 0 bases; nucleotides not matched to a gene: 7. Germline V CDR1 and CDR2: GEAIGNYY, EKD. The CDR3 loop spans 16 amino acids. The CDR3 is CACDILGATYTDKLIF. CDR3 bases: TGTGCCTGTGACATACTGGGGGCTACGTACACCGATAAACTCATCTTT.

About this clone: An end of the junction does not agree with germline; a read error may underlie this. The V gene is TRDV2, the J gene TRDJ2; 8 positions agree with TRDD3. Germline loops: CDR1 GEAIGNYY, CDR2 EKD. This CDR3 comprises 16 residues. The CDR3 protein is CARDTWGDTLTAQLFF. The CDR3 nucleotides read TGTGCCCGTGACACCTGGGGGGATACTTTGACAGCACAACTCTTCTTT.

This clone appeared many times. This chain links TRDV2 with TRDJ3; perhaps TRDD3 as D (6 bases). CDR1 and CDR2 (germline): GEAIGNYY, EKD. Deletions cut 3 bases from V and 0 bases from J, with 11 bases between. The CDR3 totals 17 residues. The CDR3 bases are TGTGCCTGTGACTGGGGGTCTTTCTCCTGGGACACCCGACAGATGTTTTTC. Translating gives CACDWGSFSWDTRQMFF.

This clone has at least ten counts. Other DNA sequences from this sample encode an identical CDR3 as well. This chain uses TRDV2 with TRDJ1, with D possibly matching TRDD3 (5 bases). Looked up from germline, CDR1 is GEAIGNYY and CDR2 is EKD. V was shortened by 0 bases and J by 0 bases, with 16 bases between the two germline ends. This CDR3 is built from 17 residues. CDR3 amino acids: CACDTVGSNLYTDKLIF. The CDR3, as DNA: TGTGCCTGTGACACCGTGGGATCCAATCTGTACACCGATAAACTCATCTTT.

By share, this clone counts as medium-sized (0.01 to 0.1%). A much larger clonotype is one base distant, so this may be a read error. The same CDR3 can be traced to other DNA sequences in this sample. CDR3 coding DNA: TGTGCCTGTGACAACTGGGGGATCACCGATAAACTCATCTTT. This sequence encodes CACDNWGITDKLIF. The chain carries TRDV2 and TRDJ1; TRDD3 agrees at 10 bases. The CDR3 runs to 14 residues. CDR1 is GEAIGNYY and CDR2 is EKD in the germline V gene. V was clipped by 2 bases and J by 1 base; unmatched bases: 0.

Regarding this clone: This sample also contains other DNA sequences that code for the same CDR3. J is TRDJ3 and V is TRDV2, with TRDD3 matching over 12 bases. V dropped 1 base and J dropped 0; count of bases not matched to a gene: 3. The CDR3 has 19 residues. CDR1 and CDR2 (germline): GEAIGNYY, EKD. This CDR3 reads CACDTTGGYSSWDTRQMFF. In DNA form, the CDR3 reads TGTGCCTGTGACACGACTGGGGGATACAGCTCCTGGGACACCCGACAGATGTTTTTC.

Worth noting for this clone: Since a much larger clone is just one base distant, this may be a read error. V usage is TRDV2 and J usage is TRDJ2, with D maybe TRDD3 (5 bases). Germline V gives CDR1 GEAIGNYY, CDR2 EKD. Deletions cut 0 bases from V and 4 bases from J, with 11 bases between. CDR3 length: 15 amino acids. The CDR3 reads CACDTVGNPTAQLFF. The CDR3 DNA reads TGTGCCTGTGACACCGTGGGGAATCCGACAGCACAACTCTTCTTT.

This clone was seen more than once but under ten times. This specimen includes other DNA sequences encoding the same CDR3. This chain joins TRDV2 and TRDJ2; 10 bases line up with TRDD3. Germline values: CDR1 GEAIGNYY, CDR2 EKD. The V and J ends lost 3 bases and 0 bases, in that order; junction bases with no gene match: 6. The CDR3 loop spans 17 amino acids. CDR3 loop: CACDLTGGFSLTAQLFF. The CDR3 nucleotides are TGTGCCTGTGACCTTACTGGGGGATTTTCTTTGACAGCACAACTCTTCTTT.

In DNA, the CDR3 is TGTGCCTGTGACAAGGTGGTGGGGGACACCCGCTCCTGGGACACCCGACAGATGTTTTTC. Translating gives CACDKVVGDTRSWDTRQMFF. The chain joins TRDV2 to TRDJ3; the match to TRDD3 covers 7 bases. The J gene, left out of TCRdb, was set here by checking the DNA against germline. The CDR3 loop spans 20 amino acids. Germline-derived CDR1 and CDR2 are GEAIGNYY and EKD. Unmatched junction bases numbered 12, after V lost 2 bases and J lost 0 bases.